These 26 T cell receptor beta chains were all obtained from the same sample, sequenced in a study of T cells in Graves' hyperthyroidism and ophthalmopathy. The source material, RNA transcripts, was used to amplify TCR beta CDR3 regions. TCR CDR3 regions were first amplified by RT-PCR with HTBI primers. TCRdb recomputed calls from the multiplex PCR reads with MiXCR, one row per CDR3 protein. The table shows about 530,000 distinct CDR3 sequences, with about a sixth occurring only once. The sequenced sample consisted of blood. Source of these receptors: a woman aged 18-29 years with Graves' ophthalmopathy.

This clonotype appeared a few times. CDR3 sequence reads: CSVGTDTQYF. The CDR3 DNA reads TGCAGCGTTGGCACAGATACGCAGTATTTT. The J gene is TRBJ2-3, the V gene TRBV29-1; D gene ambiguous. V was clipped by 4 bases and J by 1 base, with 0 bases between them. Germline assignment: CDR1 SQVTM and CDR2 ANQGSEA. The CDR3 covers 10 residues.

The chain carries TRBV7-2 and TRBJ1-1, with 9 bases aligning to TRBD1. The germline V gene encodes CDR1 SGHTA and CDR2 FQGNSA. The CDR3 contains 16 residues. V shed 2 bases and J 4 bases; nucleotides not matched to a gene: 8. CDR3 amino acids: CTSSLMGQGLFTEAFF. CDR3 sequence (DNA): TGTACCAGCAGCTTAATGGGACAGGGATTATTCACTGAAGCTTTCTTT.

This clonotype was counted many times. The chain has TRBV12-3 or TRBV12-4 and TRBJ2-7; D is possibly TRBD1 (6 bases). This CDR3 comprises 16 residues. V was pared by 1 base and J by 0 bases, with 13 bases between. The CDR3 nucleotides read TGTGCCAGCAGTTTAGGGCAGGGGCCGAGCTCCTACGAGCAGTACTTC. The encoded protein is CASSLGQGPSSYEQYF.

V gene TRBV13 combines with J gene TRBJ1-3; 10 nucleotides agree with TRBD1. V was pared by 5 bases and J by 4 bases, with 5 bases of the junction left unmatched. The CDR3 contains 15 residues. Germline lookup yields CDR1 PRHDT and CDR2 FYEKMQ (reference sequence). CDR3 loop: CASSAGTGDGNTIYF. As DNA, the CDR3 is TGTGCCAGCAGCGCCGGGACAGGGGACGGAAACACCATATATTTT.

This clonotype occurred a few times. This sequence joins TRBV25-1 and TRBJ1-5, with D maybe TRBD1 (5 bases). CDR1 is MGHDK, CDR2 SYGVNS, per germline. The CDR3 is 15 residues long. Trimming cost V 4 bases and J 1 base, with 11 bases left between them. The CDR3 nucleotides are TGTGCCAGCAGTGGATTTGGGGGAAGCAATCAGCCCCAGCATTTT. Translating it yields CASSGFGGSNQPQHF.

This clonotype was seen repeatedly, ten times or more. The chain carries TRBV7-8 and TRBJ1-5, with D uncertain. Germline CDR1 is SGHVS and CDR2 is FQNEAQ. Trimming removed 1 base from V and 0 bases from J, with 10 bases in between. CDR3 length: 16 residues. The CDR3 loop is CASSLEQSFSNQPQHF. For the CDR3, the DNA is TGTGCCAGCAGCTTAGAGCAGTCATTTAGCAATCAGCCCCAGCATTTT.

This clonotype was recorded many times. The V gene is TRBV7-9, the J gene TRBJ2-5; 9 bases line up with TRBD2. After removal of 7 bases from V and 5 bases from J, the junction contained 5 bases not matched to a gene. The CDR3 has 13 amino acids. Germline V gives CDR1 SEHNR, CDR2 FQNEAQ (reference sequence). This CDR3 is CASTLAGRETQYF. CDR3 coding DNA: TGTGCCAGCACGCTAGCGGGAAGGGAGACCCAGTACTTC. Filled out from reference TRBV7-9 and TRBJ2-5, the complete variable domain reads DTGVSQNPRHKITKRGQNVTFRCDPISEHNRLYWYRQTLGQGPEFLTYFQNEAQLEKSRLLSDRFSAERPKGSFSTLEIQRTEQGDSAMYLCASTLAGRETQYFGPGTRLLVL.

The J gene is TRBJ2-1, the V gene TRBV28, with D possibly being TRBD2 (5 bases). The CDR3 covers 15 residues. The V end lost 5 bases, the J end lost 5 bases, and 16 bases lay between the germline ends. Germline loops: CDR1 MDHEN, CDR2 SYDVKM. The CDR3 is CASSRREGSHNEQFF. The CDR3 nucleotides are TGTGCCAGCAGTCGCCGGGAAGGAAGCCACAATGAGCAGTTCTTC.

There are many counts of this clonotype. The rearrangement uses TRBV5-5 and TRBJ1-5; 8 nucleotides agree with TRBD1. The CDR3 runs 14 residues. Trimming cost V 0 bases and J 7 bases; bases outside gene matches: 3. CDR1 is SGHKS and CDR2 is YYEKEE in the germline V gene (reference sequence). The CDR3 loop reads CASSLGTGPQPQHF. The CDR3 nucleotides are TGTGCCAGCAGCTTGGGGACAGGGCCCCAGCCCCAGCATTTT. The full variable domain, rest sourced from reference TRBV5-5 and TRBJ1-5, is DAGVTQSPTHLIKTRGQQVTLRCSPISGHKSVSWYQQVLGQGPQFIFQYYEKEERGRGNFPDRFSARQFPNYSSELNVNALLLGDSALYLCASSLGTGPQPQHFGDGTRLSIL.

This clonotype occurred many times. This rearrangement joins TRBV7-9 to TRBJ1-2; D unresolved. CDR1 SEHNR and CDR2 FQNEAQ come from the germline V gene (reference sequence). Trimming left V 1 base short and J 0 bases short, with 12 bases between. The CDR3 is 16 amino acids. The CDR3 coding sequence is TGTGCCAGCAGCTTAGTGGAACTTGAAGCTAACTATGGCTACACCTTC. Amino acids: CASSLVELEANYGYTF.

This clonotype was observed at least ten times. The rearrangement joins TRBV7-9 to TRBJ2-7; either TRBD1 or TRBD2 may supply D (5 bases each). V dropped 7 bases and J dropped 7 bases, with 14 bases sitting between them. The CDR3 totals 12 residues. The germline CDR1 and CDR2 sequences are SEHNR and FQNEAQ (reference sequence). The CDR3 bases are TGTGCCAGCATCCAACCTGAGGGGGAGCAGTACTTC. The encoded protein is CASIQPEGEQYF.

The chain has TRBV6-2 or TRBV6-3 and TRBJ1-6, with D perhaps matching TRBD1 (6 bases). Trimming shortened V by 5 bases and J by 6 bases, and 14 bases separated the two germline ends. In germline, CDR1 is MNHEY, CDR2 SVGEGT. The CDR3 consists of 15 residues. The CDR3 sequence is CASSARPGANSPLHF. CDR3 bases: TGTGCCAGCAGTGCCCGACCGGGGGCTAATTCACCCCTCCACTTT.

The V call is TRBV3-1, the J call TRBJ2-1; a possible D gene is TRBD1 (6 bases). Germline V gives CDR1 LGHDT, CDR2 YNNKEL (reference sequence). The CDR3 contains 15 residues. V dropped 1 base and J dropped 8 bases, with 15 bases sitting between them. As DNA, the CDR3 is TGTGCCAGCAGCCAAGCCGTCTCAGGGGTCGATGAGCAGTTCTTC. It encodes CASSQAVSGVDEQFF.

A few counts support this clonotype. The chain employs TRBV20-1 and TRBJ2-1; 9 bases fit TRBD2. Per the germline V gene, CDR1 is DFQATT and CDR2 is SNEGSKA (reference sequence). With V trimmed by 1 base and J by 5 bases, 3 bases remained unmatched. The CDR3 contains 14 residues. The CDR3 sequence is CSARVSGGHNEQFF. The CDR3 DNA is TGCAGTGCTAGAGTCAGCGGGGGGCACAATGAGCAGTTCTTC.

This clonotype was recorded at least ten times. This chain links TRBV2 with TRBJ2-1; 9 positions match TRBD1. Per germline, CDR1 SNHLY and CDR2 FYNNEI. The V segment lost 3 bases and the J segment 2 bases; nucleotides outside the gene matches: 5. The CDR3 is made up of 16 amino acids. CDR3 sequence reads: CASSDVDRGTYNEQFF. CDR3 DNA sequence: TGTGCCAGCAGTGATGTGGACAGGGGTACCTACAATGAGCAGTTCTTC.

The V gene is TRBV5-1, the J gene TRBJ1-2; 7 nucleotides match TRBD1. The CDR3 consists of 12 residues. Germline CDR1 is SGHRS and CDR2 is YFSETQ. V lost 4 bases and J lost 7; bases outside the gene matches: 4. CDR3 sequence (DNA): TGCGCCAGCAGCCCGGAGGGGGCTGGCTACACCTTC. It encodes CASSPEGAGYTF.

There are many counts of this clonotype. This CDR3 is CASSRQHGTEAFF. CDR3 nucleotides: TGTGCCAGCAGCCGACAACACGGCACTGAAGCTTTCTTT. V and J are TRBV7-3 and TRBJ1-1; D remains ambiguous. The germline V gene has CDR1 SGHTA and CDR2 FQGTGA. V dropped 5 bases and J dropped 4 bases, with 11 bases sitting between them. This CDR3 has 13 amino acids.

This clonotype occurred a few times. The rearrangement joins TRBV5-5 to TRBJ2-1, with D tentatively TRBD2 (5 bases). Trimming took 6 bases from V and 1 from J, leaving 14 bases between them. From germline, CDR1 is SGHKS and CDR2 YYEKEE (reference sequence). The CDR3 consists of 15 residues. The CDR3 region is CASILLVGSYNEQFF. CDR3 nucleotide sequence: TGTGCCAGCATCTTACTAGTCGGATCCTACAATGAGCAGTTCTTC.

Of note for this clonotype: With a much larger clone just one base away, this may be a read error. The genes are TRBV20-1 and TRBJ2-1; 9 bases map to TRBD2. The trim removed 3 bases at V and 4 bases at J, leaving 7 bases unmatched. CDR3 length equals 15 residues. From germline, CDR1 is DFQATT and CDR2 SNEGSKA (reference sequence). The CDR3 loop is CSARAGTSRYNEQFF. The DNA of the CDR3 is TGCAGTGCTAGGGCCGGGACTAGCCGTTACAATGAGCAGTTCTTC.

This clonotype was seen only a few times. The genes are TRBV9 and TRBJ2-1; 9 positions match TRBD2. This CDR3 region has 15 residues. Germline trimming cut 3 bases from V and 8 bases from J; bases unmatched to any gene: 9. CDR1 SGDLS and CDR2 YYNGEE come from the germline V gene. The DNA of the CDR3 is TGTGCCAGCAGCGCCACTTTACGCGGGGGGGATGAGCAGTTCTTC. This encodes CASSATLRGGDEQFF.

Concerning this clonotype: A much bigger clone sits one base away, suggesting this may be a read error. The chain combines TRBV30 with TRBJ1-1; D unclear. CDR1 and CDR2 from the germline V gene are GTSNPN and SVGIG (reference sequence). The CDR3 is 11 residues long. The DNA of the CDR3 is TGTGCCTGGGGGGTGAGCACTGAAGCTCTCTTT. Protein product: CAWGVSTEALF. Drawing the rest from reference TRBV30 and TRBJ1-1, the complete variable domain is SQTIHQWPATLVQPVGSPLSLECTVEGTSNPNLYWYRQAAGRGLQLLFYSVGIGQISSEVPQNLSASRPQDRQFILSSKKLLLSDSGFYLCAWGVSTEALFGQGTRLTVV.

This clonotype was observed many times. This rearrangement joins TRBV12-3 or TRBV12-4 to TRBJ1-1; the D is unclear. V lost 5 bases to trimming and J lost 4 bases, with 11 bases between them. This CDR3 has 13 amino acids. The DNA for the CDR3 is TGTGCCAGCAGTACCTACTATAGCACTGAAGCTTTCTTT. Amino acid sequence: CASSTYYSTEAFF.

The chain is built from TRBV28 and TRBJ1-4; D unclear. Germline values: CDR1 MDHEN, CDR2 SYDVKM. The CDR3 runs to 15 residues. Trimming removed 6 bases at V and 5 bases at J, with 16 bases between. CDR3 region: CASSPRQETNEKLFF. The CDR3 coding sequence is TGTGCCAGCAGCCCACGGCAGGAGACGAATGAAAAACTGTTTTTT.

In its sample, this clonotype was seen a few times. A much larger clone sits a single nucleotide away, making a read error possible. The CDR3 spells CASRPAGGPSEQCF. The CDR3 DNA is TGTGCCAGCAGACCAGCGGGAGGGCCTTCCGAGCAGTGCTTC. The rearrangement uses TRBV13 and TRBJ2-7; 10 positions match TRBD2. The CDR3 runs to 14 residues. Per the germline V gene, CDR1 is PRHDT and CDR2 is FYEKMQ (reference sequence).

This clonotype turned up a few times. The chain employs TRBV6-1 and TRBJ1-5; TRBD1 matches 12 bases. Trimming removed 3 bases from V and 7 bases from J; junction bases left unmatched: 4. Germline CDR1 reads MNHNS; CDR2 reads SASEGT. The CDR3 sequence is 15 residues long. The chain's CDR3 is CASSEGQGAKQPQHF. In DNA form, the CDR3 reads TGTGCCAGCAGTGAGGGACAGGGGGCGAAACAGCCCCAGCATTTT.

This clonotype was observed many times. This chain links TRBV2 with TRBJ2-1; 11 bases line up with TRBD2. Germline-derived CDR1 and CDR2 are SNHLY and FYNNEI. Germline trimming cut 6 bases from V and 3 bases from J; bases unmatched to any gene: 7. The CDR3 has 16 residues. The CDR3 region is CASSPTGLAVYNEQFF. The CDR3 nucleotides read TGTGCCAGCAGCCCGACGGGACTAGCGGTCTACAATGAGCAGTTCTTC.